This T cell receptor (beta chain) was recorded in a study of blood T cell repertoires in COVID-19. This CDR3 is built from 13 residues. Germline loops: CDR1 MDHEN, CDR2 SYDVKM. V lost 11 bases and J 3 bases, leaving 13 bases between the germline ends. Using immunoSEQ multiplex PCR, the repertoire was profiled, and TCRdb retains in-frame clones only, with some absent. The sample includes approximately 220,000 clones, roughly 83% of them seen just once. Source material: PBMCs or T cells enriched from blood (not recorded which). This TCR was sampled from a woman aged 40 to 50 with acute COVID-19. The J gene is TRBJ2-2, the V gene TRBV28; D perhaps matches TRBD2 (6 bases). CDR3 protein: CAYRGRDTGELFF. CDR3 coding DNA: TGTGCCTATCGGGGGAGAGACACCGGGGAGCTGTTTTTT.